A single sample is the source of the 14 T cell receptor beta chains below, sequenced in a study of T cells in narcolepsy. Assay: immunoSEQ multiplex PCR; the TCRdb copy retains only in-frame clones and omits some. Of around 42,000 clones in the sample, around 88% were seen once. Material: CD45RA- memory CD4+ T cells from PBMCs. The receptor source for this set is a human donor with narcolepsy.

Of note for this clone: Other DNA sequences in the same sample also yield this CDR3. This sequence joins TRBV28 and TRBJ1-2; D might be TRBD1 (5 bases). CDR3 length: 12 residues. CDR1 and CDR2 from the germline V gene are MDHEN and SYDVKM. V was clipped by 4 bases and J by 5 bases, with 8 bases between them. In DNA, the CDR3 is TGTGCCAGCAGTTCCGGGGGGTATGGCTACACCTTC. This encodes CASSSGGYGYTF.

This sequence joins TRBV5-1 and TRBJ2-5; D remains unclear. The end of the DNA aligns better with TRBJ2-7, so the J call may be wrong. The germline V gene encodes CDR1 SGHRS and CDR2 YFSETQ. The length of the CDR3 is 15 residues. In DNA, the CDR3 is TGCGCCAGCAGCCCCCAATCGGACGTAGCCTACGAGCAGTACTTC. It is translated as CASSPQSDVAYEQYF.

The CDR3 spells CASDPVGAGNQPQHF. Here the CDR3 DNA reads TGTGCCAGCGATCCTGTAGGGGCAGGAAATCAGCCCCAGCATTTT. V and J are TRBV6-5 and TRBJ1-5, with D possibly TRBD1 on 5 matching bases. The CDR3 length is 15 residues. Trimming cost V 8 bases and J 4 bases, with 18 bases left between them. From germline, CDR1 is MNHEY and CDR2 SVGAGI.

V gene TRBV19 combines with J gene TRBJ1-5, with TRBD1 matching over 9 bases. Per germline, CDR1 LNHDA and CDR2 SQIVND (reference sequence). The CDR3 is 14 amino acids. J gave up 2 bases and V 9 bases, and 5 bases lay outside the gene matches. The CDR3: CASDRGERNQPQHF. The CDR3 region has the DNA TGTGCCAGCGACAGGGGGGAACGCAATCAGCCCCAGCATTTT.

J is TRBJ2-2 and V is TRBV2; 8 nucleotides align to TRBD1. The germline CDR1 and CDR2 sequences are SNHLY and FYNNEI. The V segment lost 5 bases and the J segment 1 base; nucleotides outside the gene matches: 3. This CDR3 contains 15 residues. CDR3 sequence (DNA): TGTGCCAGCAGTTTTGACAGGGGGAACACCGGGGAGCTGTTTTTT. Translation gives CASSFDRGNTGELFF.

In DNA, the CDR3 is TGTGCCAGCAGCTTACGGCTCCACCCGATGAACACTGAAGCTTTCTTT. Residues: CASSLRLHPMNTEAFF. This chain connects TRBV11-3 to TRBJ1-1; D is ambiguous. Germline V lookup: CDR1 SGHNT, CDR2 YENEEA. There are 16 residues in the CDR3. V was trimmed by 2 bases and J by 0 bases, leaving 13 bases between them.

The genes are TRBV7-2 and TRBJ2-5; possible D gene TRBD2, 5 bases. Germline loops: CDR1 SGHTA, CDR2 FQGNSA. The CDR3 extends over 16 amino acids. Trimming cost V 1 base and J 6 bases, with 18 bases left between them. CDR3 residues: CASSLVRGLRGKTQYF. CDR3 nucleotide sequence: TGTGCCAGCAGCTTAGTTCGGGGTCTAAGAGGAAAGACCCAGTACTTC. The entire variable domain, with the rest obtained from reference TRBV7-2 and TRBJ2-5, is as follows: GAGVSQSPSNKVTEKGKDVELRCDPISGHTALYWYRQSLGQGLEFLIYFQGNSAPDKSGLPSDRFSAERTGGSVSTLTIQRTQQEDSAVYLCASSLVRGLRGKTQYFGPGTRLLVL.

The chain employs TRBV5-4 and TRBJ1-1, with 7 bases identical to TRBD1. The CDR3 contains 15 residues. CDR1 is SGHNT, CDR2 YYREEE, per germline (reference sequence). V lost 3 bases, J lost 1 base, and 6 bases stayed unmatched. CDR3 loop: CASSYRQGQNTEAFF. Written as DNA, the CDR3 is TGTGCCAGCAGCTATCGACAGGGACAGAACACTGAAGCTTTCTTT.

This clone was seen a few times. This chain joins TRBV5-4 and TRBJ2-7; D remains unclear. The germline V and J ends were trimmed by 4 bases and 3 bases, with 17 bases remaining between them. CDR3 length equals 15 residues. CDR1 is SGHNT and CDR2 is YYREEE in the germline V gene (reference sequence). This chain's CDR3 is CASSPPRTVIYEQYF. CDR3 in DNA: TGTGCCAGCAGCCCCCCTCGGACGGTGATCTACGAGCAGTACTTC.

J is TRBJ1-4 and V is TRBV6-1, with D hard to call. CDR3 length: 14 amino acids. V lost 4 bases and J 4 bases, leaving 10 bases between the germline ends. The germline V gene encodes CDR1 MNHNS and CDR2 SASEGT. DNA of the CDR3: TGTGCCAGCAGTGCCCGGACGGGTAATGAAAAACTGTTTTTT. Protein sequence: CASSARTGNEKLFF.

This chain joins TRBV5-5 and TRBJ2-2; D gene uncertain. CDR3 length equals 16 residues. Germline V gene sequence: CDR1 SGHKS, CDR2 YYEKEE (reference sequence). Between the trimmed V and J ends, which lost 0 bases and 5 bases, there was a span of 14 bases. CDR3 sequence reads: CASSLGRLVQTGELFF. CDR3 coding DNA: TGTGCCAGCAGCTTGGGAAGGCTAGTCCAGACCGGGGAGCTGTTTTTT.

The chain links TRBV5-8 to TRBJ1-5; D possibly corresponds to TRBD1 (6 bases). CDR1 and CDR2 from the germline V gene are SGHTS and YDEGEE. CDR3 length: 16 amino acids. V lost 2 bases and J 0 bases, leaving 12 bases between the germline ends. The CDR3 nucleotides read TGTGCCAGCAGCTTTTACGGGGGCTATAGCAATCAGCCCCAGCATTTT. Translating it yields CASSFYGGYSNQPQHF.

J is TRBJ2-2 and V is TRBV11-3, with a tentative D call TRBD1 (6 bases). The germline V gene has CDR1 SGHNT and CDR2 YENEEA. Trimming shortened V by 1 base and J by 4 bases, and 19 bases separated the two germline ends. The CDR3 extends over 18 amino acids. This chain's CDR3 is CASSLGSGLDSGTGELFF. For the CDR3, the DNA is TGTGCCAGCAGCTTAGGATCGGGGTTGGACAGCGGCACCGGGGAGCTGTTTTTT.

This rearrangement joins TRBV5-4 to TRBJ1-2, with TRBD1 as a possible D gene (6 bases). The V gene lost 4 bases and the J gene lost 4 bases, with 14 bases spanning the gap. Germline values: CDR1 SGHNT, CDR2 YYREEE (reference sequence). The CDR3 runs 14 residues. DNA for the CDR3: TGTGCCAGCAGCATCGTGGACAGCCTCTATGGCTACACCTTC. Amino acid sequence: CASSIVDSLYGYTF.